The 21 T cell receptor beta chains reported below all come from one sample, sequenced in a study of CD8 T cells in ankylosing spondylitis. TCRdb reprocessed the 5' RACE reads with MiXCR, giving one entry per CDR3 protein. This table holds about 190,000 distinct CDR3 sequences, approximately 13% found once. The sequencing input was blood, either unsorted or a sorted T cell fraction (not recorded which). The origin of the receptors is a female donor with ankylosing spondylitis or in good health (not recorded which).

This clonotype was picked up many times. The V gene is TRBV20-1, the J gene TRBJ1-2; a weak D match, TRBD1 (6 bases). CDR3 size: 14 residues. Germline assignment: CDR1 DFQATT and CDR2 SNEGSKA (reference sequence). V was clipped by 0 bases and J by 5 bases, with 13 bases between them. The CDR3 loop is CSARDEGTHYGYTF. The DNA of the CDR3 is TGCAGTGCTAGAGATGAGGGGACACATTATGGCTACACCTTC.

This clonotype was detected many times. The chain is built from TRBV5-5 and TRBJ2-1, with D hard to call. This CDR3 contains 16 residues. Trimming shortened V by 2 bases and J by 6 bases, and 18 bases separated the two germline ends. Germline V gives CDR1 SGHKS, CDR2 YYEKEE (reference sequence). The CDR3 coding sequence is TGTGCCAGCAGCTTCCGGTCGGCAAGTCCTAGCAATGAGCAGTTCTTC. This sequence encodes CASSFRSASPSNEQFF.

Ten or more counts support this clonotype. The genes are TRBV29-1 and TRBJ1-2; D call uncertain. V lost 0 bases and J lost 4, with 15 bases in between. The CDR3 loop spans 15 amino acids. Germline CDR1 is SQVTM and CDR2 is ANQGSEA. CDR3 region: CSVEDPGRNLYGYTF. The CDR3 nucleotides read TGCAGCGTTGAAGACCCGGGCCGGAACCTCTATGGCTACACCTTC.

There are many counts of this clonotype. This rearrangement joins TRBV5-1 to TRBJ2-3; D unclear. The germline gives CDR1 SGHRS, CDR2 YFSETQ. The CDR3 is made up of 15 amino acids. The V gene lost 3 bases and the J gene lost 3 bases, with 14 bases spanning the gap. CDR3 nucleotides: TGCGCCAGCAGCTCTATACTCCACGAGACAGATACGCAGTATTTT. Amino acid sequence: CASSSILHETDTQYF.

This clonotype came up once. One base away lies a much larger clone, so this may be a sequencing read error. The chain combines TRBV20-1 with TRBJ1-5, with a possible D match to TRBD1 (5 bases). Germline loops: CDR1 DFQATT, CDR2 SNEGSKA (reference sequence). This CDR3 comprises 16 residues. The CDR3 DNA reads as TGCGGTGCTCTGAGGGCAGGGAGGAACGGCAATCAGCCCCAGCATTTT. This encodes CGALRAGRNGNQPQHF.

This clonotype was counted only a few times. The chain combines TRBV6-1 with TRBJ2-7, with D unresolved. Looked up from germline, CDR1 is MNHNS and CDR2 is SASEGT. Trimming shortened V by 10 bases and J by 0 bases, and 19 bases separated the two germline ends. The CDR3 loop spans 15 amino acids. CDR3 nucleotide sequence: TGTGCCACCCTCTCCCCGTCGAGAAGCTCCTACGAGCAGTACTTC. Translation gives CATLSPSRSSYEQYF.

This clonotype was recorded many times. The rearrangement joins TRBV11-2 to TRBJ2-5; the D gene is possibly TRBD2 (6 bases). V lost 5 bases, J lost 5 bases, and 21 bases lay in between. CDR3 size: 16 residues. CDR1 and CDR2 from the germline V gene are SGHAT and FQNNGV. The CDR3 coding sequence is TGTGCCAGCAGCCCCGGGGGTATCGGGCGGGATGAGACCCAGTACTTC. The encoded protein is CASSPGGIGRDETQYF.

The chain combines TRBV7-2 with TRBJ1-1, with D uncertain. CDR3 length: 13 residues. The germline V gene encodes CDR1 SGHTA and CDR2 FQGNSA. The germline V and J ends were trimmed by 4 bases and 4 bases, with 10 bases remaining between them. This CDR3 is CASSSRASTEAFF. The CDR3 DNA follows: TGTGCCAGCAGCTCCCGGGCGTCCACTGAAGCTTTCTTT.

CDR3 in amino acids: CAISLVNTSGVPKGETQYF. CDR3 coding DNA: TGTGCCATCAGTTTAGTTAATACTAGCGGCGTACCAAAGGGTGAGACCCAGTACTTC. V gene TRBV10-3 combines with J gene TRBJ2-5; 8 nucleotides match TRBD2. Germline trimming cut 5 bases from V and 5 bases from J; bases unmatched to any gene: 22. The length of the CDR3 is 19 residues. Germline values: CDR1 ENHRY, CDR2 SYGVKD.

This clonotype was observed many times. The gene calls are TRBV12-3 or TRBV12-4 and TRBJ2-1; possible D gene TRBD2, 6 bases. Trimming left V 6 bases short and J 15 bases short, with 21 bases between. The CDR3 is 13 residues long. CDR3 nucleotide sequence: TGTGCCAGCAGGCGCGTCACGGAGGGTTCCCCGTTCTTC. It specifies CASRRVTEGSPFF.

V and J are TRBV4-3 and TRBJ2-7; the match to TRBD2 covers 9 bases. V was pared by 4 bases and J by 7 bases, with 8 bases of the junction left unmatched. The CDR3 length is 14 residues. Germline V gives CDR1 LGHNA, CDR2 YSLEER. CDR3 bases: TGCGCCAGCAGCCCCGAGGTACTAGCGGGTGAGCAGTACTTC. This translates into CASSPEVLAGEQYF.

This clonotype showed up many times. This chain connects TRBV27 to TRBJ2-1; 8 nucleotides align to TRBD2. V lost 3 bases, J lost 4 bases, and 5 bases stayed unmatched. This CDR3 is 15 amino acids long. CDR1 and CDR2 (germline): MNHEY, SMNVEV (reference sequence). This CDR3 is CASSFRLANYNEQFF. The DNA for the CDR3 is TGTGCCAGCAGTTTTCGACTAGCGAATTACAATGAGCAGTTCTTC.

This clonotype was found many times. The chain has TRBV5-1 and TRBJ1-1; D possibly corresponds to TRBD1 (5 bases). Trimming removed 6 bases at V and 2 bases at J, with 14 bases between. Germline CDR1 and CDR2: SGHRS and YFSETQ. The CDR3 consists of 14 residues. The CDR3 sequence is CASTEGPSNTEAFF. The CDR3 coding sequence is TGCGCCAGCACCGAGGGACCGAGTAACACTGAAGCTTTCTTT.

This clonotype showed up many times. The J gene is TRBJ2-3, the V gene TRBV4-3; D unclear. V was cut by 1 base and J by 0 bases, with 8 bases left in between. This CDR3 is 15 amino acids long. Per the germline V gene, CDR1 is LGHNA and CDR2 is YSLEER. CDR3 amino acids: CASSQGGSSTDTQYF. The CDR3 region has the DNA TGCGCCAGCAGCCAAGGTGGCAGTAGCACAGATACGCAGTATTTT.

In its sample, this clonotype was seen a few times. The V gene is TRBV3-1, the J gene TRBJ1-3; D remains unclear. The germline gives CDR1 LGHDT, CDR2 YNNKEL (reference sequence). Deletions cut 0 bases from V and 5 bases from J, with 17 bases between. There are 17 residues in the CDR3. The CDR3 reads CASSQELAKNDRNTIYF. CDR3 in DNA: TGTGCCAGCAGCCAAGAATTGGCTAAAAATGACCGAAACACCATATATTTT.

This clonotype was seen at least ten times. This sequence joins TRBV12-3 or TRBV12-4 and TRBJ2-2; D ambiguous. The V end lost 2 bases, the J end lost 5 bases, and 9 bases lay between the germline ends. The CDR3 consists of 14 residues. This chain's CDR3 is CASSLMEQTGELFF. The CDR3 DNA sequence: TGTGCCAGCAGTTTAATGGAACAGACCGGGGAGCTGTTTTTT.

This clonotype was recorded at least ten times. V and J are TRBV20-1 and TRBJ1-1; D remains ambiguous. Trimming shortened V by 0 bases and J by 2 bases, and 10 bases separated the two germline ends. Germline CDR1 reads DFQATT; CDR2 reads SNEGSKA (reference sequence). The CDR3 has 14 residues. CDR3 sequence reads: CSARDPRGNTEAFF. Written as DNA, the CDR3 is TGCAGTGCTAGAGATCCCCGGGGAAACACTGAAGCTTTCTTT.

This clonotype has at least ten counts. The chain uses TRBV7-8 and TRBJ1-6; possibly TRBD1 for D (5 bases). Germline V gene lookup returns CDR1 SGHVS and CDR2 FQNEAQ. The CDR3 is 13 amino acids. Trimming stripped 3 bases from V and 5 bases from J, with 5 bases between. The CDR3 spells CASSLGDNSPLHF. The CDR3 bases are TGTGCCAGCAGCTTGGGGGATAATTCACCCCTCCACTTT.

This clonotype was seen ten or more times. This chain connects TRBV12-3 or TRBV12-4 to TRBJ2-5; 7 positions match TRBD2. The CDR3 length is 15 residues. Unmatched junction bases numbered 13, after V lost 5 bases and J lost 7 bases. The CDR3 nucleotides read TGTGCCAGCAGTCGTTGGGACTACGAAAAGGTGACCCAGTACTTC. It is translated as CASSRWDYEKVTQYF.

J is TRBJ1-1 and V is TRBV11-2; D is perhaps TRBD1 (5 bases). The CDR3 consists of 18 residues. Trimming removed 5 bases at V and 0 bases at J, with 22 bases between. Germline V lookup: CDR1 SGHAT, CDR2 FQNNGV. CDR3 in DNA: TGTGCCAGCAGCACACCGCGGTCCCTCGGGGCGGTGAACACTGAAGCTTTCTTT. Protein product: CASSTPRSLGAVNTEAFF.

Many counts were recorded for this clonotype. The rearrangement joins TRBV4-2 to TRBJ2-7; TRBD2 agrees at 11 bases. Looked up from germline, CDR1 is LGHNA and CDR2 is YNFKEQ. V shed 0 bases and J 4 bases; nucleotides not matched to a gene: 5. The CDR3 consists of 16 residues. CDR3 sequence: CASSQETSGMLYEQYF. CDR3 DNA sequence: TGTGCCAGCAGCCAAGAGACTAGCGGGATGTTGTACGAGCAGTACTTC.